This TCR beta chain was recorded in a study of T cell changes during pregnancy in multiple sclerosis. Trimming left V 5 bases short and J 0 bases short, with 8 bases between. This CDR3 is 14 amino acids long. Germline V gene data show CDR1 as ENHRY and CDR2 as SYGVKD. This clone has a single count. Method: immunoSEQ multiplex PCR; TCRdb's copy keeps in-frame clones and lacks some. The profile covers some 56,000 clones, with roughly 90% appearing a single time and about 0.64% taken by the ten largest. Sequenced here: CD4+ T cells from peripheral blood mononuclear cells, sampled after pregnancy. This clonotype originated in a female donor with multiple sclerosis, enrolled in a pregnancy study. The chain recombines TRBV10-3 with TRBJ1-3; D is ambiguous. The CDR3 DNA sequence: TGTGCCATCAGTCTATACAGCTCTGGAAACACCATATATTTT. Amino acid sequence: CAISLYSSGNTIYF.